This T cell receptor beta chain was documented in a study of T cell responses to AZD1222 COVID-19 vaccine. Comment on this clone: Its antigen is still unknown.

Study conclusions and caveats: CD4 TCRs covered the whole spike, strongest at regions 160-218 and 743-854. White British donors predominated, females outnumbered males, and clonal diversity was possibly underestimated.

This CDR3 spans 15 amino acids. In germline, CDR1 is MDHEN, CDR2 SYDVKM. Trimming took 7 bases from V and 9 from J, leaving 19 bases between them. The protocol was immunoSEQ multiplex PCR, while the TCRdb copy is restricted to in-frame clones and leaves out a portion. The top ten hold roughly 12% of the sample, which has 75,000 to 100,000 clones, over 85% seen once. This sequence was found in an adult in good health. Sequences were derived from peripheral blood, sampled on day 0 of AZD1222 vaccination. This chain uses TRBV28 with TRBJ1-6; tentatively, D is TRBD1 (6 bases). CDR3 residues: CASISGAGSGSPLHF. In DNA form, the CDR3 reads TGTGCCAGCATCTCGGGGGCAGGGTCAGGTTCACCCCTCCACTTT.